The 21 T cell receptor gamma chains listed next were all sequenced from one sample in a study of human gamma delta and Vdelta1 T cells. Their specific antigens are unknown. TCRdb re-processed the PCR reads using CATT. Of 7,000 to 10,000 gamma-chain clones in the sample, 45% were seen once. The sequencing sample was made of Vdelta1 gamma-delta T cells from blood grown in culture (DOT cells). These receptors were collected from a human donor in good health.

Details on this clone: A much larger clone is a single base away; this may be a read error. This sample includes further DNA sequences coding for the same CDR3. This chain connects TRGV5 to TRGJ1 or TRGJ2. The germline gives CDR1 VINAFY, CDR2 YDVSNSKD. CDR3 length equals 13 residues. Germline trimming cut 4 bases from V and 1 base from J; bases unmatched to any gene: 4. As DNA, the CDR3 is TGTGCCACCTGGGATTCAAATTATTATAAGAAACTCTTT. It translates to CATWDSNYYKKLF.

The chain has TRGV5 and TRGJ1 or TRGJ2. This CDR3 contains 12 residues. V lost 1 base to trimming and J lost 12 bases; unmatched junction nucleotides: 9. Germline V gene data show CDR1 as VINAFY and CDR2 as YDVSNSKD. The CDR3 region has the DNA TGTGCCACCTGGGACAGCTTTAAGGGGAAACTCTTT. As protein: CATWDSFKGKLF.

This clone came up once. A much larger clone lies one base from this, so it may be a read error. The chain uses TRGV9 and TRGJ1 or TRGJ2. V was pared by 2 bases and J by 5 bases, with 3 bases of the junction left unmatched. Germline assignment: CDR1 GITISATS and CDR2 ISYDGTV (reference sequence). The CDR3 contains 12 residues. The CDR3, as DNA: TGTGCCTTGTGGGAGGGGAATTATAAGAAACTCTTT. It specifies CALWEGNYKKLF.

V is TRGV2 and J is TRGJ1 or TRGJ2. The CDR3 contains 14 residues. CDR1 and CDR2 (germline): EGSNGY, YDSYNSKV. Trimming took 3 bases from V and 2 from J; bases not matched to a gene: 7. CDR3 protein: CATWDTIHYYKKLF. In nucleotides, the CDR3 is TGTGCCACCTGGGACACAATTCATTATTATAAGAAACTCTTT.

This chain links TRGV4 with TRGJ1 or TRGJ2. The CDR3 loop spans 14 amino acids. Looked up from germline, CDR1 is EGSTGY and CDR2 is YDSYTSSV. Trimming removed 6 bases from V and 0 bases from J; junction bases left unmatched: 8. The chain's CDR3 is CATWSRANYYKKLF. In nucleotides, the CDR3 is TGTGCCACCTGGTCCCGGGCGAATTATTATAAGAAACTCTTT.

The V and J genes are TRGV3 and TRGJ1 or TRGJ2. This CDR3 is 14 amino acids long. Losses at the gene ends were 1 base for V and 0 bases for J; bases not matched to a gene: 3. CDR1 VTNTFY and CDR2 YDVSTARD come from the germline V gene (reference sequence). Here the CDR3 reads CATWDRRNYYKKLF. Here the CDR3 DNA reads TGTGCCACCTGGGACAGACGGAATTATTATAAGAAACTCTTT.

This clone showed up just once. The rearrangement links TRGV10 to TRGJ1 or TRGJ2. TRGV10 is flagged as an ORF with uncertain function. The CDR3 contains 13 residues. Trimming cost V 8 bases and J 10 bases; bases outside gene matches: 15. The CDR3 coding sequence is TGTGCTGCGTGGGGACAAACATTCGGAAAGAAACTCTTT. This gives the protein CAAWGQTFGKKLF.

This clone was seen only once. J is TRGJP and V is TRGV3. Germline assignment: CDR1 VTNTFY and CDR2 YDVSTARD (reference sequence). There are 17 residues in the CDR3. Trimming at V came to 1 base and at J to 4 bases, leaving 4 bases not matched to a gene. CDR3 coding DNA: TGTGCCACCTGGGACAGCCCTCAAGAGTTGGGCAAAAAAATCAAGGTATTT. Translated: CATWDSPQELGKKIKVF.

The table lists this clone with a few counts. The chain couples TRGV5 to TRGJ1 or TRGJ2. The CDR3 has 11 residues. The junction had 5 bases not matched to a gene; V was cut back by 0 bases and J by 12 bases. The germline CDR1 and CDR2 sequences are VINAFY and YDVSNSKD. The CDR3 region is CATWDRLAKLF. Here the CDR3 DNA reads TGTGCCACCTGGGACAGGCTAGCGAAACTCTTT.

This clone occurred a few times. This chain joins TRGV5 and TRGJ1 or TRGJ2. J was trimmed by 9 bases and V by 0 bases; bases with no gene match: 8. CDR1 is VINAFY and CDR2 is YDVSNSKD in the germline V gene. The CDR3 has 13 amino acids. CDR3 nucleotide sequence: TGTGCCACCTGGGACAGGCCCGCCCGTAAGAAACTCTTT. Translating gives CATWDRPARKKLF.

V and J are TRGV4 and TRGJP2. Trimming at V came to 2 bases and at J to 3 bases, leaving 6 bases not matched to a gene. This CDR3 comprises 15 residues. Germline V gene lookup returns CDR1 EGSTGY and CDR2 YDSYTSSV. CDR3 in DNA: TGTGCCACCTGGGATGCCGGGGGTAGTGATTGGATCAAGACGTTT. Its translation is CATWDAGGSDWIKTF.

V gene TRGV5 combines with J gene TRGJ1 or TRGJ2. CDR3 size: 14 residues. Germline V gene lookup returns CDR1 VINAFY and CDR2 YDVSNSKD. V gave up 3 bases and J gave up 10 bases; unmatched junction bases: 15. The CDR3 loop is CATWDDTPRGKKLF. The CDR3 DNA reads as TGTGCCACCTGGGACGATACCCCCCGGGGGAAGAAACTCTTT.

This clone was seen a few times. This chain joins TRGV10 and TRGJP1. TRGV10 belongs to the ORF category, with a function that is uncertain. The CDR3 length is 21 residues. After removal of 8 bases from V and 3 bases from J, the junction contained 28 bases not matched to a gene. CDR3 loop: CAAWDSRGPRKRGPTGWFKIF. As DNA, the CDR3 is TGTGCTGCGTGGGATTCGAGGGGCCCCCGGAAGAGGGGACCCACTGGTTGGTTCAAGATATTT.

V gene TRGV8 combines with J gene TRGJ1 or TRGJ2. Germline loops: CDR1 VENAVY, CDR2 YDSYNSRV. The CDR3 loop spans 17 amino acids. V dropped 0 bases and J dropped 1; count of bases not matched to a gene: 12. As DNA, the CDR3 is TGTGCCACCTGGGATAGGCCGGAGTTGGGCAATTATTATAAGAAACTCTTT. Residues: CATWDRPELGNYYKKLF.

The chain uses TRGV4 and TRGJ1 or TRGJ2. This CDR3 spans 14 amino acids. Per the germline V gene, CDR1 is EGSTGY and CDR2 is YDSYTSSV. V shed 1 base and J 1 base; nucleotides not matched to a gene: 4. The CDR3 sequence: CATWDGSNYYKKLF. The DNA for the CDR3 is TGTGCCACCTGGGATGGATCCAATTATTATAAGAAACTCTTT.

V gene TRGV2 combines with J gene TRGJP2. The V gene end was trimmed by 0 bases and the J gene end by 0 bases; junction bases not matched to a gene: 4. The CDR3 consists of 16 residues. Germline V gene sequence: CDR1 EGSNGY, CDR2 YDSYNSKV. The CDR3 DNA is TGTGCCACCTGGGACGGGCGTTATAGTAGTGATTGGATCAAGACGTTT. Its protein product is CATWDGRYSSDWIKTF.

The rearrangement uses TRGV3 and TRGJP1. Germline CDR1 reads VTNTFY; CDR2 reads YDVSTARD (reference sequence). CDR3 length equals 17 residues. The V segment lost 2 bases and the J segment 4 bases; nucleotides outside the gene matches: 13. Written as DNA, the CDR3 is TGTGCCACCTGGGACACGCCGTGGGGGGGCACTGGTTGGTTCAAGATATTT. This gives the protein CATWDTPWGGTGWFKIF.

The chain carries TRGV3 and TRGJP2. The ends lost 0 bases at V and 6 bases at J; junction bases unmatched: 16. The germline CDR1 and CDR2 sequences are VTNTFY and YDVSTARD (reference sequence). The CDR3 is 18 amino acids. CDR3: CATWDRLGSPHRDWIKTF. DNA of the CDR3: TGTGCCACCTGGGACAGGCTAGGCTCCCCTCACCGTGATTGGATCAAGACGTTT.

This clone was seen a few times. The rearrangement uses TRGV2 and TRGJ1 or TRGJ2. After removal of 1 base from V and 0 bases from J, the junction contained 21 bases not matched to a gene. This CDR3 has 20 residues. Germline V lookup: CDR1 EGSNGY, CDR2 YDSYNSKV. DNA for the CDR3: TGTGCCACCTGGGACGGCCCACCTCTTGGTTCCAGAGCGAATTATTATAAGAAACTCTTT. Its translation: CATWDGPPLGSRANYYKKLF.

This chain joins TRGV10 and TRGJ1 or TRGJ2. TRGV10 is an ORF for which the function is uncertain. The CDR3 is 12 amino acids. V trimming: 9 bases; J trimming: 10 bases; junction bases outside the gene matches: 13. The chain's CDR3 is CAACPLLPKKLF. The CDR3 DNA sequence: TGTGCTGCGTGTCCTTTATTACCAAAGAAACTCTTT.

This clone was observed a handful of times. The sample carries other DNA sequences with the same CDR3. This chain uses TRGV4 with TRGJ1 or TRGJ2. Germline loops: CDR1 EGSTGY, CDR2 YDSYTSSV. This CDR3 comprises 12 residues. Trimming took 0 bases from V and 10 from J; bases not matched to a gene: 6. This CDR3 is CATWDGPGKKLF. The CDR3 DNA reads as TGTGCCACCTGGGATGGGCCGGGAAAGAAACTCTTT.